This T cell receptor (beta chain) was sequenced for a study of CD8 T cells in Susac syndrome. The CDR3 totals 14 residues. Germline V gives CDR1 SQVTM, CDR2 ANQGSEA. V was pared by 3 bases and J by 8 bases, with 7 bases of the junction left unmatched. RNA totalling about 0.45 to 1 ug underwent reverse transcription with random hexamers. Multiplex PCR with immunoSEQ amplified the TCR beta CDR3 across 54 Vbeta and 13 Jbeta. TCRdb processed the immunoSEQ multiplex PCR reads anew with MiXCR; each CDR3 protein has one entry. The repertoire holds 180,000 or so distinct CDR3 sequences, with 85% to 95% as singletons.

This TCR came from a human donor with Susac syndrome. V is TRBV29-1 and J is TRBJ1-4, with TRBD1 matching over 9 bases. Sequencing was performed on CD4+ T cells from PBMCs. The CDR3, as DNA: TGCAGCGTTGAGTTGGGGACAGGGAAAGAAAAACTGTTTTTT. Its protein is CSVELGTGKEKLFF.